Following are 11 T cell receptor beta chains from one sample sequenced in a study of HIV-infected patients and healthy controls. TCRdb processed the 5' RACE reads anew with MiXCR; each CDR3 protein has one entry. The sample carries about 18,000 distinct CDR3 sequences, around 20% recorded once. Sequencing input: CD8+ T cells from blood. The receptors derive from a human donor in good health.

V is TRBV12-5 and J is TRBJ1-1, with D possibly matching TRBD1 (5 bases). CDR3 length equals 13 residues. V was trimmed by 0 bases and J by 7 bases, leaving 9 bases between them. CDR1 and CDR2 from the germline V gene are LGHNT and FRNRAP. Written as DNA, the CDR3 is TGTGCTAGTGGTTTGGTACTTGGGGGTGAAGCTTTCTTT. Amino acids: CASGLVLGGEAFF.

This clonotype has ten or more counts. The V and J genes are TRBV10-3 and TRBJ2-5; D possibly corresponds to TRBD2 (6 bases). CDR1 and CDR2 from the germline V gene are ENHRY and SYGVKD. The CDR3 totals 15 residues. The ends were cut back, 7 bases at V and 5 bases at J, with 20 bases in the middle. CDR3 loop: CAITPGLGGRETQYF. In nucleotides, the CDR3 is TGTGCCATCACTCCTGGTCTGGGAGGACGGGAGACCCAGTACTTC.

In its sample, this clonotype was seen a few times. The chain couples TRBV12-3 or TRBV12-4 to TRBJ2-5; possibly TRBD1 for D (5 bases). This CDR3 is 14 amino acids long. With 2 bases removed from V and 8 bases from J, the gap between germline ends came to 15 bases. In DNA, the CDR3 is TGTGCCAGCAGTTTACGGCCAGGGCCCCAAACCCAGTACTTC. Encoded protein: CASSLRPGPQTQYF.

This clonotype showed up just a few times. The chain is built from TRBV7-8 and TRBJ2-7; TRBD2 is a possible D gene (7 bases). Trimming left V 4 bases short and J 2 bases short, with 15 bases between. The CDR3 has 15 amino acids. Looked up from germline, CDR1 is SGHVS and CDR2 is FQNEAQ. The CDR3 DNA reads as TGTGCCAGCAGCTCCGTCAGGGGAGGGGCCTACGAGCAGTACTTC. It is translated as CASSSVRGGAYEQYF.

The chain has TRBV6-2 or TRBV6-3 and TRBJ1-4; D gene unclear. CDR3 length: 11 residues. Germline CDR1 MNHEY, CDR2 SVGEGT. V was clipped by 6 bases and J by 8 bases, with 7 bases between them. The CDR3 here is CASSPREKLFF. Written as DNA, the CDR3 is TGTGCCAGCAGCCCACGAGAAAAACTGTTTTTT.

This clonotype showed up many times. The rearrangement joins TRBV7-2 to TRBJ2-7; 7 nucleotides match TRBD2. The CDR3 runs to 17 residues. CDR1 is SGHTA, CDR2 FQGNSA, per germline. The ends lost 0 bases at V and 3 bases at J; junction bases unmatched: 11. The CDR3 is CASSLAFLGLNNYEQYF. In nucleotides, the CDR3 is TGTGCCAGCAGCTTAGCGTTTTTGGGACTAAATAACTACGAGCAGTACTTC. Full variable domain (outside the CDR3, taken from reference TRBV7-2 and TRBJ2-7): GAGVSQSPSNKVTEKGKDVELRCDPISGHTALYWYRQSLGQGLEFLIYFQGNSAPDKSGLPSDRFSAERTGGSVSTLTIQRTQQEDSAVYLCASSLAFLGLNNYEQYFGPGTRLTVT.

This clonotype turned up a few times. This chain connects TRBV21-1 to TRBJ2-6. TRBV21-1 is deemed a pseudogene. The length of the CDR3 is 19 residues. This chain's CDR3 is CASSNSRAQPFTGANVLTF. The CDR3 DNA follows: TGTGCCAGCAGCAATAGCCGGGCTCAACCCTTTACTGGGGCCAACGTCCTGACTTTC.

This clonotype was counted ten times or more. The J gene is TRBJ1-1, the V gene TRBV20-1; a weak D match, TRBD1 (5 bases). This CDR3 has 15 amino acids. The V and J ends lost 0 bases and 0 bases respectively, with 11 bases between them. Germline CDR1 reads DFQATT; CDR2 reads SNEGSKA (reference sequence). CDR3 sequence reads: CSARDLVGVNTEAFF. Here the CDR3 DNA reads TGCAGTGCTAGAGATCTGGTGGGGGTGAACACTGAAGCTTTCTTT.

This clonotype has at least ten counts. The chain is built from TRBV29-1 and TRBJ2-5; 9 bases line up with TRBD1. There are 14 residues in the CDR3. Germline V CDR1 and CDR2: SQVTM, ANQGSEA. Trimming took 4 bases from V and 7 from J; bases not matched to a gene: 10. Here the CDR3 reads CSVAGTGLGGTQYF. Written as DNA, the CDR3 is TGCAGCGTTGCCGGGACAGGGCTGGGGGGGACCCAGTACTTC.

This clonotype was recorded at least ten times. CDR3 amino acids: CASSPRLAGSLDEQFF. The CDR3 DNA reads TGTGCCAGCAGCCCTAGACTAGCGGGGAGTTTAGATGAGCAGTTCTTC. V gene TRBV11-2 combines with J gene TRBJ2-1; TRBD2 matches at 11 bases. V was pared by 5 bases and J by 8 bases, with 11 bases of the junction left unmatched. CDR3 length: 16 residues. Germline assignment: CDR1 SGHAT and CDR2 FQNNGV.

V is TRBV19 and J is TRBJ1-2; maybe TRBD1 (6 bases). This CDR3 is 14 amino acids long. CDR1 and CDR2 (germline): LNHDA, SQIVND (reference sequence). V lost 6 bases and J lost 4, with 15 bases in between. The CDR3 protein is CASRMTGPIYGYTF. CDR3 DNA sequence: TGTGCCAGTAGGATGACAGGCCCTATCTATGGCTACACCTTC.